This TCR beta chain was sequenced during a study of naive and memory T cell subsets (dated by TCRdb to between 2016 and 2019). About the study as a whole: The figure summarizing the skin biopsy and whole blood samples listed roughly ten blood donors, 7 tuberculin skin test biopsies and 3 saline control biopsies. Skin biopsies were taken from tuberculin skin test sites or from saline-injected control sites and were processed for RNA extraction as described before. Usually PCR2 was run as a SYBR Green qPCR and stopped at a set threshold, although low-input samples could use end-point PCR (around 6 cycles) instead. The paper's findings and limits, for the study overall: The larger number of TCRs found at tuberculin skin test sites was interpreted as T cell infiltration of a delayed type IV hypersensitivity reaction. TCR sequences were reportedly obtained from both types of skin biopsy, with many more TCRs found at tuberculin skin test sites. Details of skin biopsy collection and RNA processing were not given in the paper but were referenced to earlier studies. The RNA-based method was acknowledged as potentially sensitive to TCR transcript changes with T cell activation and differentiation.

The treatment or condition label of this sample denotes: skin biopsy from PPD injection site in Mantoux-positive individual. Using 3' ligation of a UMI-containing oligonucleotide to TCR cDNA, the study laid out a robust and sensitive protocol to amplify, sequence and analyze TCRs. Tuberculin skin test biopsies were obtained from sites injected with PPD in individuals who had a positive Mantoux test. Total RNA was used without cell sorting and was treated with RQ1 DNase before reverse transcription, with a target input of roughly 1 to 1,100 ng. Skin biopsy and whole blood libraries were made to test pipeline robustness in samples where T cells form a minority population. The library was made by UMI-ligation and nested PCR. The ligated cDNA was amplified by four rounds of PCR, in which nested alpha and beta constant region primers were used together with the SP2 primer. For the blood and skin samples, TCR RNA was reverse transcribed with SuperScript IV using primers for the alpha and beta constant regions. T4 RNA ligase 1 was used to ligate an oligonucleotide containing the Illumina SP2 primer and a UMI to the 3' end of the cDNA. The 12-nucleotide UMI was composed of two random hexamers separated by an eight-base spacer, which was included to prevent hairpin formation. From the second PCR onward, TCR alpha and beta chain libraries were processed separately and dual indexed for multiplexing. After pooling, the indexed libraries were analyzed by capillary electrophoresis and sequenced on either an Illumina MiSeq or NextSeq. PhiX DNA at about 5-7% was added to the libraries to raise base diversity and improve cluster recognition. The authors' pipeline ran thus. Demultiplexor extracted UMIs from read 2, combined them with read 1 TCR sequence, and split reads by sample indices. Decombinator identified V and J genes and V-J junctions, assigning each TCR a five-part identifier including V and J deletions. Collapsinator used UMIs to correct sequencing errors and PCR amplification heterogeneity, producing a UMI-based abundance for each TCR. CDR3Translator turned identifiers into nucleotide sequence, translated that sequence into amino acids, and pulled out CDR3 regions based on terminal motifs. After normalization to the amount of input RNA, error-corrected alpha and beta TCR counts from blood and skin were compared. The public reads were quality trimmed at Q25 with fastp and then assembled into clones with MiXCR by TCRdb, keeping productive beta chains. CDR3 protein sequences are deduplicated, and each keeps its most common genes and DNA. TCRdb assigned the V and J calls; the authors' analysis was not used. The sample yields around 30,000 distinct CDR3 sequences; less than 8.5% were counted once. The leading ten clones occupy approximately 2.8% of the sample.

This clonotype turned up a few times. Its target antigen remains unknown. The sample holds no much larger clone one base away, and base qualities are not on file. CDR1 SGHAT and CDR2 FQNNGV are derived from the germline V gene. The CDR3 contains 11 residues, cysteine and phenylalanine counted. Kept here is only the CDR3 DNA, which spans 33 bases and is read in frame from base 1. Trimming removed 5 bases from V and 11 bases from J, leaving 12 bases between the germline ends. The source was skin, collected from a tuberculin skin test site. The V and J genes are TRBV11-2 and TRBJ1-1; no D segment can be confidently identified. This sequence originates from an adult in good health. The DNA reads TGTGCCAGCAGCGGGCCAGCATGGGCTTTCTTT. This codes for CASSGPAWAFF. This CDR3, with the reference TRBV11-2 and TRBJ1-1 proteins standing in past its ends, gives the full variable domain EAGVAQSPRYKIIEKRQSVAFWCNPISGHATLYWYQQILGQGPKLLIQFQNNGVVDDSQLPKDRFSAERLKGVDSTLKIQPAKLEDSAVYLCASSGPAWAFFGQGTRLTVV.